These 31 T cell receptor beta chains came from one sample sequenced in a study of cytomegalovirus exposure and HLA in healthy donors. PCR involved 60 Vbeta and 13 Jbeta primers. The table came from immunoSEQ multiplex PCR; TCRdb's copy has only in-frame clones and leaves some out. Counted here are some 170,000 clones, 80% occurring once; the ten biggest clones make up roughly 1.2%. The sequenced material came from PBMCs. These receptors were obtained from a woman between 45 and 65 years old in good health and CMV-seronegative.

V usage is TRBV7-2 and J usage is TRBJ1-1, with TRBD1 matching over 8 bases. The CDR3 sequence is 16 residues long. Germline lookup yields CDR1 SGHTA and CDR2 FQGNSA. J gave up 2 bases and V 5 bases, and 10 bases lay outside the gene matches. The chain's CDR3 is CASSALGGTGNTEAFF. The CDR3 nucleotides read TGTGCCAGCAGCGCATTGGGGGGGACAGGTAACACTGAAGCTTTCTTT.

The chain links TRBV7-9 to TRBJ2-5; 9 bases agree with TRBD1. The V gene's germline CDR1 is SEHNR and CDR2 FQNEAQ (reference sequence). This CDR3 region has 12 residues. Trimming cost V 8 bases and J 3 bases; bases outside gene matches: 1. DNA for the CDR3: TGTGCCAGCGGGGACAGGGAAGAGACCCAGTACTTC. Translating it yields CASGDREETQYF.

Concerning this clone: Within the sample, other DNA sequences also encode this same CDR3. The CDR3 protein is CASSPGGLGNTIYF. As DNA, the CDR3 is TGCGCCAGCAGCCCGGGGGGATTAGGAAACACCATATATTTT. The V gene is TRBV4-1, the J gene TRBJ1-3, with D possibly being TRBD1 (5 bases). CDR1 is MGHRA and CDR2 is YSYEKL in the germline V gene. The germline V and J ends were trimmed by 4 bases and 4 bases, with 11 bases remaining between them. CDR3 length equals 14 residues.

This clone was found a few times. The chain joins TRBV5-6 to TRBJ2-2; 9 bases map to TRBD1. Trimming took 0 bases from V and 4 from J; bases not matched to a gene: 4. Germline values: CDR1 SGHDT, CDR2 YYEEEE. This CDR3 has 16 amino acids. The chain's CDR3 is CASSLGTGAGTGELFF. The DNA of the CDR3 is TGTGCCAGCAGCTTGGGGACAGGGGCCGGCACCGGGGAGCTGTTTTTT. Supplemented by reference TRBV5-6 and TRBJ2-2, the full variable domain reads DAGVTQSPTHLIKTRGQQVTLRCSPKSGHDTVSWYQQALGQGPQFIFQYYEEEERQRGNFPDRFSGHQFPNYSSELNVNALLLGDSALYLCASSLGTGAGTGELFFGEGSRLTVL.

The genes are TRBV7-2 and TRBJ2-7; TRBD2 agrees at 7 bases. Per the germline V gene, CDR1 is SGHTA and CDR2 is FQGNSA. The junction had 6 bases not matched to a gene; V was cut back by 6 bases and J by 4 bases. The CDR3 runs 13 residues. The CDR3 region is CASSRGGVYEQYF. CDR3 nucleotide sequence: TGTGCCAGCAGTAGGGGAGGGGTTTACGAGCAGTACTTC.

The V call is TRBV5-4, the J call TRBJ2-2; perhaps TRBD1 as D (8 bases). The CDR3 extends over 17 amino acids. Trimming cost V 3 bases and J 2 bases, with 17 bases left between them. The V gene's germline CDR1 is SGHNT and CDR2 YYREEE (reference sequence). CDR3 bases: TGTGCCAGCAGCTCACACAACAGGGGGGGAAACACCGGGGAGCTGTTTTTT. It specifies CASSSHNRGGNTGELFF.

The rearrangement joins TRBV7-2 to TRBJ1-1; TRBD1 agrees at 7 bases. This CDR3 comprises 15 residues. Germline values: CDR1 SGHTA, CDR2 FQGNSA. The junction had 11 bases not matched to a gene; V was cut back by 3 bases and J by 7 bases. The CDR3 reads CASSFFPKGQLEAFF. The CDR3, as DNA: TGTGCCAGCAGCTTTTTCCCCAAGGGACAGCTTGAAGCTTTCTTT. Using reference TRBV7-2 and TRBJ1-1 for the parts outside the CDR3, the full variable domain is GAGVSQSPSNKVTEKGKDVELRCDPISGHTALYWYRQSLGQGLEFLIYFQGNSAPDKSGLPSDRFSAERTGGSVSTLTIQRTQQEDSAVYLCASSFFPKGQLEAFFGQGTRLTVV.

Only a few counts were recorded for this clone. The chain has TRBV7-9 and TRBJ2-2; TRBD1 matches at 7 bases. The trim removed 4 bases at V and 0 bases at J, leaving 5 bases unmatched. CDR1 and CDR2 (germline): SEHNR, FQNEAQ (reference sequence). CDR3 length equals 16 residues. CDR3 sequence (DNA): TGTGCCAGCAGCTGGGCCGGGACAGCGAACACCGGGGAGCTGTTTTTT. Protein sequence: CASSWAGTANTGELFF. Supplemented by reference TRBV7-9 and TRBJ2-2, the full variable domain reads DTGVSQNPRHKITKRGQNVTFRCDPISEHNRLYWYRQTLGQGPEFLTYFQNEAQLEKSRLLSDRFSAERPKGSFSTLEIQRTEQGDSAMYLCASSWAGTANTGELFFGEGSRLTVL.

The genes are TRBV9 and TRBJ1-4; D not resolved. The CDR3 sequence is 13 residues long. Trimming removed 0 bases at V and 6 bases at J, with 6 bases between. Per germline, CDR1 SGDLS and CDR2 YYNGEE. Here the CDR3 reads CASSVGLDEKLFF. As DNA, the CDR3 is TGTGCCAGCAGCGTAGGGCTTGATGAAAAACTGTTTTTT.

Only a few counts were recorded for this clone. The chain combines TRBV6-5 with TRBJ1-4; TRBD1 matches 8 bases. CDR3 size: 15 residues. Germline values: CDR1 MNHEY, CDR2 SVGAGI. V shed 2 bases and J 5 bases; nucleotides not matched to a gene: 4. CDR3: CASSYAGTGNEKLFF. For the CDR3, the DNA is TGTGCCAGCAGTTACGCCGGGACAGGAAATGAAAAACTGTTTTTT.

This chain uses TRBV7-9 with TRBJ1-5, with 9 bases matching TRBD1. Germline CDR1 and CDR2: SEHNR and FQNEAQ (reference sequence). There are 17 residues in the CDR3. The trim removed 5 bases at V and 5 bases at J, leaving 13 bases unmatched. In DNA form, the CDR3 reads TGTGCCAGCAGCCCTGTCCCGGGACAGGGTTCGGATCAGCCCCAGCATTTT. This gives the protein CASSPVPGQGSDQPQHF.

The chain couples TRBV28 to TRBJ1-5; 9 nucleotides agree with TRBD1. The V and J ends lost 7 bases and 6 bases, in that order; junction bases with no gene match: 7. CDR1 is MDHEN and CDR2 is SYDVKM in the germline V gene. CDR3 length equals 14 residues. The CDR3 is CASIAGTGSQPQHF. Here the CDR3 DNA reads TGTGCCAGCATAGCCGGGACAGGGAGTCAGCCCCAGCATTTT.

This clone has only a few counts. The V and J genes are TRBV6-1 and TRBJ1-4, with D perhaps TRBD1 (5 bases). The CDR3 is made up of 15 amino acids. Germline CDR1 is MNHNS and CDR2 is SASEGT. V dropped 4 bases and J dropped 5 bases, with 14 bases sitting between them. The CDR3 region is CASSAKDGGNEKLFF. The CDR3 nucleotides read TGTGCCAGCAGTGCCAAAGACGGGGGGAATGAAAAACTGTTTTTT.

The chain links TRBV9 to TRBJ2-1, with D unclear. The ends were cut back, 3 bases at V and 9 bases at J, with 13 bases in the middle. The germline gives CDR1 SGDLS, CDR2 YYNGEE. This CDR3 comprises 13 residues. The DNA for the CDR3 is TGTGCCAGCAGCGCTCTTCTACAGAGTGAGCAGTTCTTC. Amino acids: CASSALLQSEQFF.

Only a few counts were recorded for this clone. V usage is TRBV5-4 and J usage is TRBJ2-7; 9 bases map to TRBD1. V shed 3 bases and J 7 bases; nucleotides not matched to a gene: 11. Germline CDR1 is SGHNT and CDR2 is YYREEE (reference sequence). CDR3 length equals 15 residues. CDR3 coding DNA: TGTGCCAGCAGCTCTCGACAGGGGGGAGTCGGGGAGCAGTACTTC. Its protein is CASSSRQGGVGEQYF.

J is TRBJ2-2 and V is TRBV4-3; TRBD1 matches 8 bases. V lost 2 bases to trimming and J lost 5 bases; unmatched junction nucleotides: 10. Germline loops: CDR1 LGHNA, CDR2 YSLEER. The CDR3 covers 17 residues. The CDR3 nucleotides are TGCGCCAGCAGCCAACAATTCGGACAGGGAGTAACCGGGGAGCTGTTTTTT. Encoded protein: CASSQQFGQGVTGELFF.

V gene TRBV12-5 combines with J gene TRBJ1-2; maybe TRBD1 (5 bases). The CDR3 runs to 14 residues. Germline V gene data show CDR1 as LGHNT and CDR2 as FRNRAP. V was cut by 6 bases and J by 3 bases, with 14 bases left in between. The CDR3 protein is CASGPGGTHYGYTF. CDR3 nucleotides: TGTGCTAGTGGGCCCGGGGGGACCCACTATGGCTACACCTTC.

This chain links TRBV5-8 with TRBJ1-3, with TRBD1 matching over 7 bases. V shed 5 bases, J shed 0 bases, and the junction held 5 bases outside the gene matches. This CDR3 comprises 15 residues. Germline assignment: CDR1 SGHTS and CDR2 YDEGEE. DNA for the CDR3: TGTGCCAGCAGTCGTAGACAGGGCTCTGGAAACACCATATATTTT. Its protein product is CASSRRQGSGNTIYF. The variable domain in full, completed from reference TRBV5-8 and TRBJ1-3, reads EAGVTQSPTHLIKTRGQQATLRCSPISGHTSVYWYQQALGLGLQFLLWYDEGEERNRGNFPPRFSGRQFPNYSSELNVNALELEDSALYLCASSRRQGSGNTIYFGEGSWLTVV.

This sequence joins TRBV25-1 and TRBJ2-7; 7 bases match TRBD1. From germline, CDR1 is MGHDK and CDR2 SYGVNS. V lost 5 bases to trimming and J lost 5 bases; unmatched junction nucleotides: 12. The CDR3 length is 15 residues. The CDR3 nucleotides are TGTGCCAGCAGTACCCGGACAGACAGGGACCACGAGCAGTACTTC. It encodes CASSTRTDRDHEQYF.

As to this clone: The identical CDR3 is also encoded by other nucleotide sequences in the sample. The J gene is TRBJ1-2, the V gene TRBV27; TRBD1 matches at 8 bases. This CDR3 spans 12 amino acids. Germline CDR1 MNHEY, CDR2 SMNVEV (reference sequence). V gave up 6 bases and J gave up 8 bases; unmatched junction bases: 5. The CDR3 region is CASRTGGKGYTF. The CDR3 bases are TGTGCCAGCAGAACAGGGGGTAAGGGCTACACCTTC.

Remarks on this clone: This CDR3 is also generated by other DNA sequences in the sample. J is TRBJ2-1 and V is TRBV4-1; 10 bases align to TRBD2. Trimming removed 3 bases from V and 0 bases from J; junction bases left unmatched: 8. The CDR3 is made up of 18 amino acids. In germline, CDR1 is MGHRA, CDR2 YSYEKL. In DNA, the CDR3 is TGCGCCAGCAGCCAGGGGCCAGCGGGAGGGCCCTCCTACAATGAGCAGTTCTTC. This codes for CASSQGPAGGPSYNEQFF.

As regards this clone: One end of the junction fails to match germline, which may point to a read error. The chain has TRBV7-7 and TRBJ2-3; no definite D call. This CDR3 has 14 amino acids. Germline V lookup: CDR1 SSHAT, CDR2 FNYEAQ (reference sequence). In DNA form, the CDR3 reads TGTGCTAGCAGCTTAGCTCCTTTCACAGATACGCAGTATTTT. It is translated as CASSLAPFTDTQYF.

This chain joins TRBV4-3 and TRBJ2-1; 8 nucleotides agree with TRBD1. Germline V lookup: CDR1 LGHNA, CDR2 YSLEER. V lost 0 bases, J lost 4 bases, and 8 bases stayed unmatched. CDR3 length: 17 residues. CDR3 nucleotide sequence: TGCGCCAGCAGCCAAGATGTGGCAGGGGGCCCGTACAATGAGCAGTTCTTC. Translated: CASSQDVAGGPYNEQFF.

The rearrangement joins TRBV18 to TRBJ2-2; 8 bases line up with TRBD1. The CDR3 runs to 13 residues. J was trimmed by 5 bases and V by 4 bases; bases with no gene match: 0. Germline assignment: CDR1 KGHSH and CDR2 LQKENI. CDR3 residues: CASSRQGTGELFF. The CDR3 nucleotides are TGTGCCAGCTCACGACAGGGGACCGGGGAGCTGTTTTTT. Full variable domain (remainder filled in from reference TRBV18 and TRBJ2-2): NAGVMQNPRHLVRRRGQEARLRCSPMKGHSHVYWYRQLPEEGLKFMVYLQKENIIDESGMPKERFSAEFPKEGPSILRIQQVVRGDSAAYFCASSRQGTGELFFGEGSRLTVL.

The V and J genes are TRBV5-1 and TRBJ2-7, with D possibly TRBD1 on 6 matching bases. The V gene lost 2 bases and the J gene lost 3 bases, with 9 bases spanning the gap. Germline loops: CDR1 SGHRS, CDR2 YFSETQ. The CDR3 spans 13 residues. In DNA form, the CDR3 reads TGCGCCAGCAGCTTACTACAGGGCTACGAGCAGTACTTC. It encodes CASSLLQGYEQYF.

The chain is built from TRBV7-6 and TRBJ2-2, with TRBD1 matching 10 bases. Germline V lookup: CDR1 SGHVS, CDR2 FNYEAQ. The CDR3 loop spans 18 amino acids. Trimming cost V 1 base and J 4 bases; bases outside gene matches: 9. The CDR3 spells CASSLVGQGSWTTGELFF. CDR3 DNA: TGTGCCAGCAGCTTAGTGGGACAGGGGTCATGGACCACCGGGGAGCTGTTTTTT.

This clone was counted between two and nine times. This chain uses TRBV7-9 with TRBJ2-4; TRBD1 matches at 9 bases. Trimming cost V 5 bases and J 6 bases; bases outside gene matches: 14. The CDR3 runs to 17 residues. Germline V gene sequence: CDR1 SEHNR, CDR2 FQNEAQ (reference sequence). CDR3 loop: CASSVVMNRGLRNIQYF. DNA of the CDR3: TGTGCCAGCAGCGTGGTGATGAACAGGGGGCTTAGAAACATTCAGTACTTC.

This clone was observed a handful of times. The gene calls are TRBV7-7 and TRBJ2-1, with D possibly being TRBD2 (6 bases). In germline, CDR1 is SSHAT, CDR2 FNYEAQ (reference sequence). The CDR3 extends over 13 amino acids. V was cut by 4 bases and J by 6 bases, with 10 bases left in between. The CDR3 reads CASSSGLVNEQFF. In DNA form, the CDR3 reads TGTGCCAGCAGCTCGGGACTGGTCAATGAGCAGTTCTTC.

The chain is built from TRBV5-1 and TRBJ2-7; D is perhaps TRBD2 (6 bases). CDR1 SGHRS and CDR2 YFSETQ come from the germline V gene. V shed 1 base and J shed 3 bases, with 17 bases lying between them. The CDR3 consists of 16 residues. CDR3 in amino acids: CASSLKTGAVYYEQYF. The CDR3 region has the DNA TGCGCCAGCAGCTTGAAGACGGGAGCGGTCTACTACGAGCAGTACTTC.

With regard to this clone: The junction departs from germline at one end; a sequencing error may be responsible. V is TRBV13 and J is TRBJ2-7; D gene uncertain. CDR1 is PRHDT and CDR2 is FYEKMQ in the germline V gene (reference sequence). The CDR3 runs to 8 residues. CDR3 amino acids: CASSLGVF. CDR3 DNA sequence: TGTGCCAGCAGCCTCGGAGTCTTC.

The V call is TRBV14, the J call TRBJ2-7; 7 bases are shared with TRBD2. The CDR3 has 14 amino acids. Germline V gene lookup returns CDR1 SGHDN and CDR2 FVKESK. The V segment lost 2 bases and the J segment 3 bases; nucleotides outside the gene matches: 4. CDR3 residues: CASSQHRDYYEQYF. In DNA, the CDR3 is TGTGCCAGCAGCCAACACCGGGACTACTACGAGCAGTACTTC.